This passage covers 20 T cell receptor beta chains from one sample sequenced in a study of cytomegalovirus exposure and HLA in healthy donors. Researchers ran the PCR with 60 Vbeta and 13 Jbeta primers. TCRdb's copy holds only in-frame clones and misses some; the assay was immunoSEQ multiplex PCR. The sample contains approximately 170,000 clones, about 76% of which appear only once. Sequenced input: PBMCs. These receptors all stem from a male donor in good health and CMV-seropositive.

The DNA of the CDR3 is TGTGCCAGACGGCGGGGGGGCCCCGATACGCAGTATTTT. Encoded protein: CARRRGGPDTQYF. The rearrangement uses TRBV21-1 and TRBJ2-3; the table gives TRBD2 as D, unverified against the DNA. TRBV21-1 is described as a pseudogene. The CDR3 sequence is 13 residues long.

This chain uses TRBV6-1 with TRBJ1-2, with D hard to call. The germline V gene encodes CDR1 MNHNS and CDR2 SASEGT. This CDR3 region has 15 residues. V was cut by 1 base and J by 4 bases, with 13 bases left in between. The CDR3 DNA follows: TGTGCCAGCAGTGAAGGCGGGCAGCCGTTCTATGGCTACACCTTC. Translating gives CASSEGGQPFYGYTF.

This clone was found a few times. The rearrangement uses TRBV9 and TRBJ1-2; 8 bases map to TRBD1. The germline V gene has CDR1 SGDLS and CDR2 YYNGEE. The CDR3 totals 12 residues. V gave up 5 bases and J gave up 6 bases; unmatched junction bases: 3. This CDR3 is CASSRTGNGYTF. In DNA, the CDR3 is TGTGCCAGCAGTAGGACAGGGAATGGCTACACCTTC.

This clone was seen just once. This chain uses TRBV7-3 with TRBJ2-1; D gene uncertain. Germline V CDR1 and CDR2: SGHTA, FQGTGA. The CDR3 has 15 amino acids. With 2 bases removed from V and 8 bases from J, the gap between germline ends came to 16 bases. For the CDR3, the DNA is TGTGCCAGCAGCTTACCTGCCTACGGTTCGGATGAGCAGTTCTTC. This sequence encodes CASSLPAYGSDEQFF.

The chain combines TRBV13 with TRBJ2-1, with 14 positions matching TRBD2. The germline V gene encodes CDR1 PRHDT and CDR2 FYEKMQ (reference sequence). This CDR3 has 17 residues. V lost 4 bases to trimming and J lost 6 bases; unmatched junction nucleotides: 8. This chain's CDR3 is CASSWGLAGAGGNEQFF. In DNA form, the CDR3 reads TGTGCCAGCAGCTGGGGACTAGCGGGGGCAGGTGGCAATGAGCAGTTCTTC.

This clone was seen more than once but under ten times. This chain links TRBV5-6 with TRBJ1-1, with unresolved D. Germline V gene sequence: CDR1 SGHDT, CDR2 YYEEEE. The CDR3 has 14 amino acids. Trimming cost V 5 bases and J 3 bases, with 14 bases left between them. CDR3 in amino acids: CASSLRGLDTEAFF. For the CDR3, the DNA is TGTGCCAGCAGTCTACGTGGGCTGGACACTGAAGCTTTCTTT.

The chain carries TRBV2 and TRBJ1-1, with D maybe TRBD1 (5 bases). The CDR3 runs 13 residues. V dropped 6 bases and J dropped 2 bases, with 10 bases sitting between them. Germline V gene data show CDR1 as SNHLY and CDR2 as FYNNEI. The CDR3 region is CASRTGQNTEAFF. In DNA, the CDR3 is TGTGCCAGCAGGACCGGACAAAACACTGAAGCTTTCTTT. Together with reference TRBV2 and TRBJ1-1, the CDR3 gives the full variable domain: EPEVTQTPSHQVTQMGQEVILRCVPISNHLYFYWYRQILGQKVEFLVSFYNNEISEKSEIFDDQFSVERPDGSNFTLKIRSTKLEDSAMYFCASRTGQNTEAFFGQGTRLTVV.

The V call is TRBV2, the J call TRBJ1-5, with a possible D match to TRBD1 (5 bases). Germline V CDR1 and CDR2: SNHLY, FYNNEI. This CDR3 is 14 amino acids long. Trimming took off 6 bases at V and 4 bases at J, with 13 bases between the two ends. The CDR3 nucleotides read TGTGCCAGCAGAGCCGGGGGAGGGAATCAGCCCCAGCATTTT. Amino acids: CASRAGGGNQPQHF.

Here the CDR3 reads CASSSGGANVLTF. The CDR3 nucleotides read TGTGCCAGCAGTTCGGGTGGGGCCAACGTCCTGACTTTC. V is TRBV6-5 and J is TRBJ2-6; no clear D. CDR3 length equals 13 residues. CDR1 and CDR2 (germline): MNHEY, SVGAGI. V gave up 4 bases and J gave up 3 bases, with 4 bases separating them.

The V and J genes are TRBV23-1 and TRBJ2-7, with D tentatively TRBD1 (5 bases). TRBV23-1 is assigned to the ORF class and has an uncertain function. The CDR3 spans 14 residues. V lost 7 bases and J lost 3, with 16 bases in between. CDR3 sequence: CASTRPTADYEQYF. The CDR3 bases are TGCGCCAGCACCCGCCCGACAGCCGACTACGAGCAGTACTTC.

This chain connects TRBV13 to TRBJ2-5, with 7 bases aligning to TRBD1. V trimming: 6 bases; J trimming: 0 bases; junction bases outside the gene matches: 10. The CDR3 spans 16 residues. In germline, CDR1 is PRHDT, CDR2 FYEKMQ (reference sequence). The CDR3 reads CASRRTGTDNQETQYF. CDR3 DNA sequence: TGTGCCAGCAGAAGGACCGGGACAGATAACCAAGAGACCCAGTACTTC.

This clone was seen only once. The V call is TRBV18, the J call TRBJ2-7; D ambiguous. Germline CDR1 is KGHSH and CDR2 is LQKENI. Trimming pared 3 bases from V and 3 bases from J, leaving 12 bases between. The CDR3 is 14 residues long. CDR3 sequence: CASSPAPVIYEQYF. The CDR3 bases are TGTGCCAGCTCACCCGCTCCGGTGATCTACGAGCAGTACTTC.

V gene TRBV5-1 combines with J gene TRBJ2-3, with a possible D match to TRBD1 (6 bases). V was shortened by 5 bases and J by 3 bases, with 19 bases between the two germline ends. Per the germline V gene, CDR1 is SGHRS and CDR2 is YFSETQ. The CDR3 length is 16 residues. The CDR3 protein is CASSLEGRGKTDTQYF. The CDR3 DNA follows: TGCGCCAGCAGTCTTGAAGGCAGGGGCAAGACAGATACGCAGTATTTT.

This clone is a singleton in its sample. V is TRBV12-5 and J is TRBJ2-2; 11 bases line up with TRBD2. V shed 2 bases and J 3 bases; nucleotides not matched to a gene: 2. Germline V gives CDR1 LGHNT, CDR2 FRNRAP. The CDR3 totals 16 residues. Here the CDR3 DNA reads TGTGCTAGTGGTTTGACTAGCGGGGGTGACACCGGGGAGCTGTTTTTT. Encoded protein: CASGLTSGGDTGELFF.

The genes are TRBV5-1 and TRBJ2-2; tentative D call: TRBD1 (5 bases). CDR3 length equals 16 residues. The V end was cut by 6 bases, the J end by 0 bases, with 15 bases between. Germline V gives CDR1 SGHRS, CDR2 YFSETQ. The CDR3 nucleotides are TGCGCCAGCAATGAGGAAGTAGGGGCGAACACCGGGGAGCTGTTTTTT. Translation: CASNEEVGANTGELFF.

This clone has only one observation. The DNA for the CDR3 is TGTGCCAGCAGCGTAAGGTCGGGACTAGCGGGGGGGTACAATGAGCAGTTCTTC. It translates to CASSVRSGLAGGYNEQFF. V is TRBV9 and J is TRBJ2-1; 16 nucleotides agree with TRBD2. This CDR3 has 18 residues. CDR1 is SGDLS and CDR2 is YYNGEE in the germline V gene. The trim removed 1 base at V and 4 bases at J, leaving 5 bases unmatched.

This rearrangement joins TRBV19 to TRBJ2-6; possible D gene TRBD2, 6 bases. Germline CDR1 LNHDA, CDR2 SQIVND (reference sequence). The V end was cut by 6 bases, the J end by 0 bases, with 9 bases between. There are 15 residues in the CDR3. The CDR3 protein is CASREGTSGANVLTF. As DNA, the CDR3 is TGTGCCAGTAGGGAGGGTACCTCTGGGGCCAACGTCCTGACTTTC.

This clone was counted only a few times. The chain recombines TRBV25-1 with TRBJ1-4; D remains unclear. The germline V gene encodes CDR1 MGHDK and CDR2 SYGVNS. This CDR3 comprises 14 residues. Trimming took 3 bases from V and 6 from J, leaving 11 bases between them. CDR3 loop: CASSDRAGYEKLFF. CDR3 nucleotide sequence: TGTGCCAGCAGTGACCGCGCGGGTTATGAAAAACTGTTTTTT.

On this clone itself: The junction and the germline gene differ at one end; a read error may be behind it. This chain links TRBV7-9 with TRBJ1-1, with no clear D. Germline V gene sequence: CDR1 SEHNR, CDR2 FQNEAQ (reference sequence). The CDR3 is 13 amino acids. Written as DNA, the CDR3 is TGTGCCAGCAGCCCTCGACCTGACACCGAAGCTTTCTTT. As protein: CASSPRPDTEAFF.

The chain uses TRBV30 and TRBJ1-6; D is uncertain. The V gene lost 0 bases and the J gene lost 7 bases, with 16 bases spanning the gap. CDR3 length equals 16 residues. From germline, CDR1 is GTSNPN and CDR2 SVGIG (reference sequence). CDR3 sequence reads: CAWSVQHGGGNSPLHF. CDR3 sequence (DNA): TGTGCCTGGAGTGTACAGCATGGAGGTGGGAATTCACCCCTCCACTTT.